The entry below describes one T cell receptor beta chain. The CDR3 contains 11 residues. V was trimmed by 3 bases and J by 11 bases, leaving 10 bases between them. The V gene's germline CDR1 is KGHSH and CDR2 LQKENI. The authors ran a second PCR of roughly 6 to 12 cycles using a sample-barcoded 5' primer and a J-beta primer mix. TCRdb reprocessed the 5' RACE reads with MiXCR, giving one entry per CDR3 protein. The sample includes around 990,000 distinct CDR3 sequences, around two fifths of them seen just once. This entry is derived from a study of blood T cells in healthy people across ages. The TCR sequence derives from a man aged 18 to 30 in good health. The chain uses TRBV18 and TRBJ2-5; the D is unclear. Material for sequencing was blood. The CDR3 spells CASSPNNEQYF. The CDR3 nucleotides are TGTGCCAGCTCACCTAACAATGAGCAGTACTTC.